A single TCR beta chain is shown here with its context. This CDR3 is 19 amino acids long. Germline V gene data show CDR1 as LGHNT and CDR2 as FRNRAP. Trimming left V 1 base short and J 0 bases short, with 16 bases between. Assay used: immunoSEQ multiplex PCR; TCRdb lists only in-frame clones, some missing. The sample lists about 270,000 clones, about 85% occurring once. These data belong to a study of blood T cell repertoires in COVID-19. Looking at the study overall: Researchers got acute and convalescent COVID-19 samples from the United States, Italy and Spain. PBMCs, B-cell-depleted T cells, or T cells provided the cDNA or gDNA that made up the material.

Adults between roughly 18 and 89 years of age took part from about 24 US areas. The study counted Cohort 3 donors as recovered given two negative PCRs, clearance, or symptom resolution. The rearrangement uses TRBV12-5 and TRBJ1-6, with D perhaps TRBD1 (6 bases). Sequenced material: PBMCs or T cells enriched from blood (not recorded which). This clonotype was obtained from a woman aged 50 to 60 who had recovered from COVID-19. The CDR3, as DNA: TGTGCTAGTGGTTTGGGGCAGGGACAAGGTAACTCCTATAATTCACCCCTCCACTTT. This codes for CASGLGQGQGNSYNSPLHF.